Here is one T cell receptor beta chain with its context. Its antigen remains unidentified. The sample belongs to a study of Ad26.COV2.S vaccination and SARS-CoV-2 variants. As for the study in general: Donor allocation was to the COV1001 Ad26.COV2.S trial arm.

As to treatment: some 20 received Ad26.COV2.S at low or high dose, single or two shots; five or six received placebo; per-sample allocation not given. The study sampled participants on day 63 after the first vaccine or placebo injection. Aged 18-55 years, donor was enrolled in Boston in about 2020. Profiled with immunoSEQ multiplex PCR; TCRdb holds only in-frame clones, not every one. The table lists around 370,000 clones, 85% of them singletons, with 2.5% to 3.5% in the top ten. The CDR3 contains 15 residues. Germline V gene sequence: CDR1 SGHRS, CDR2 YFSETQ. V was clipped by 0 bases and J by 0 bases, with 9 bases between them. Points from the study as a whole: Recipients of either vaccine or placebo displayed similar breadth of non-spike TCRs. Post-vaccination spike-specific CD8+ and CD4+ T cell responses reportedly had substantial breadth.

The chain recombines TRBV5-1 with TRBJ1-2, with D unclear. Sequences were derived from peripheral blood, sampled in a trial of Ad26.COV2.S vaccine versus placebo. The receptor was isolated from a person aged 18-60 years who received the Ad26.COV2.S COVID-19 vaccine or a placebo. In DNA form, the CDR3 reads TGCGCCAGCAGCTTGGGAGAGAAGGCTAACTATGGCTACACCTTC. Its translation: CASSLGEKANYGYTF.